This T cell receptor beta chain is drawn from a study of T-cell memory formation after mild COVID-19. As concerns this clonotype: The target antigen is unknown.

UMIs and sample barcodes were carried by the TCR alpha and TCR beta cDNA libraries that 5'RACE produced using constant-segment primers. Via MiXCR, TCRdb re-called the 5' RACE reads, giving one row per CDR3 protein. The repertoire consists of a few hundred thousand distinct CDR3 sequences, with under 25% occurring once and the leading ten covering roughly a fifth. The study, taken as a whole, reports: A subset of responding clones appeared in pre-infection memory, suggesting cross-reactive memory joined. Second-wave clones peaking on day 37 lacked confirmed SARS-CoV-2 specificity. Largely, contracting CD4+ clones fell within CM and EM, and contracting CD8+ clones within EMRA.

The CDR3 length is 12 residues. V was shortened by 10 bases and J by 5 bases, with 14 bases between the two germline ends. The V gene's germline CDR1 is MNHNS and CDR2 SASEGT. The chain has TRBV6-1 and TRBJ1-2; D remains ambiguous. This receptor was identified in a man younger than 35 who had mild COVID-19 (a few samples of this study predate the infection). Cell type and time point are not known. Sequencing was performed on PBMCs or a T cell subset sorted from them (not recorded which). CDR3 sequence (DNA): TGTGCCACCCCGGTTACCTATTATGGCTACACCTTC. Protein product: CATPVTYYGYTF.